Each of the 8 T cell receptor beta chains below was sequenced from the same sample in a study of control samples from healthy donors and cancer patients. Assay: immunoSEQ multiplex PCR; the TCRdb copy retains only in-frame clones and omits some. Here the sample spans 90,000 to 110,000 clones, roughly 89% being singletons. What was sequenced was blood. These receptors originate from a woman aged 45-65 years in good health.

The V gene is TRBV30, the J gene TRBJ2-5, with unresolved D. The CDR3 runs to 14 residues. Trimming shortened V by 2 bases and J by 4 bases, and 14 bases separated the two germline ends. Germline V gene sequence: CDR1 GTSNPN, CDR2 SVGIG (reference sequence). The CDR3 nucleotides read TGTGCCTGGAGTTTGGGTTCAGGTGGAGAGACCCAGTACTTC. Translating it yields CAWSLGSGGETQYF.

The chain links TRBV12-3 or TRBV12-4 to TRBJ1-2, with unresolved D. With 6 bases removed from V and 8 bases from J, the gap between germline ends came to 16 bases. The length of the CDR3 is 13 residues. CDR3 region: CASRSGPREGYTF. In DNA form, the CDR3 reads TGTGCCAGCAGGTCGGGCCCTCGGGAGGGCTACACCTTC.

This clone was picked up one time. The rearrangement links TRBV4-3 to TRBJ2-1, with D perhaps TRBD1 or TRBD2 (6 bases each). CDR1 and CDR2 from the germline V gene are LGHNA and YSLEER. This CDR3 comprises 15 residues. Trimming cost V 1 base and J 6 bases, with 13 bases left between them. The CDR3 loop reads CASSQGGAGSNEQFF. The DNA for the CDR3 is TGCGCCAGCAGCCAAGGGGGGGCGGGGTCCAATGAGCAGTTCTTC.

V is TRBV7-9 and J is TRBJ1-6; 8 bases match TRBD1. The ends lost 7 bases at V and 2 bases at J; junction bases unmatched: 1. This CDR3 region has 14 residues. Per germline, CDR1 SEHNR and CDR2 FQNEAQ (reference sequence). The chain's CDR3 is CASTGGAYNSPLHF. CDR3 DNA: TGTGCCAGCACAGGGGGCGCCTATAATTCACCCCTCCACTTT. Full variable domain (outside the CDR3, taken from reference TRBV7-9 and TRBJ1-6): DTGVSQNPRHKITKRGQNVTFRCDPISEHNRLYWYRQTLGQGPEFLTYFQNEAQLEKSRLLSDRFSAERPKGSFSTLEIQRTEQGDSAMYLCASTGGAYNSPLHFGNGTRLTVT.

V is TRBV13 and J is TRBJ2-1; 7 positions match TRBD1. CDR1 and CDR2 (germline): PRHDT, FYEKMQ (reference sequence). The trim removed 4 bases at V and 7 bases at J, leaving 4 bases unmatched. The CDR3 has 13 residues. The CDR3 bases are TGTGCCAGCAGCTACACAGGGGATAATGAGCAGTTCTTC. Encoded protein: CASSYTGDNEQFF.

This chain links TRBV5-6 with TRBJ1-1; no clear D. CDR1 is SGHDT, CDR2 YYEEEE, per germline. Between the trimmed V and J ends, which lost 2 bases and 0 bases, there was a span of 5 bases. The CDR3 has 13 amino acids. CDR3 amino acids: CASSFTMNTEAFF. As DNA, the CDR3 is TGTGCCAGCAGCTTCACGATGAACACTGAAGCTTTCTTT.

As DNA, the CDR3 is TGTGCCAGCAGTTCCCTTTCGACAGGGGAGGACACTGAAGCTTTCTTT. Translation: CASSSLSTGEDTEAFF. This chain uses TRBV27 with TRBJ1-1, with 8 bases fitting TRBD1. The V gene end was trimmed by 4 bases and the J gene end by 3 bases; junction bases not matched to a gene: 10. The CDR3 covers 16 residues. Germline V gene data show CDR1 as MNHEY and CDR2 as SMNVEV (reference sequence).

Of note for this clone: Mismatch with germline at one junction end may stem from a read error. V usage is TRBV13 and J usage is TRBJ1-6, with D possibly TRBD1 on 6 matching bases. This CDR3 is built from 14 residues. Germline CDR1 reads PRHDT; CDR2 reads FYEKMQ (reference sequence). The CDR3 DNA reads TGTGCCAGCAGCTTCCGGGACACCTATTCATCCCTCCACTTT. Translation: CASSFRDTYSSLHF.